Each of the 16 T cell receptor beta chains below was sequenced from the same sample in a study of blood T cell repertoires in COVID-19. Data came from immunoSEQ multiplex PCR; TCRdb stores just in-frame clones and leaves some out. The sample lists a few hundred thousand clones, over 75% seen once, with under 2% in the top ten. Sequenced material: peripheral blood. The receptors here all came from a man aged 35 to 55 with active or convalescent COVID-19.

This clone was seen more than once but under ten times. This chain joins TRBV4-1 and TRBJ1-5, with D tentatively TRBD1 (5 bases). Germline V gives CDR1 MGHRA, CDR2 YSYEKL. The CDR3 covers 18 residues. V shed 0 bases and J shed 0 bases, with 15 bases lying between them. In DNA form, the CDR3 reads TGCGCCAGCAGCCAAGAGCCCTCGCGAAGGGGTAGCAATCAGCCCCAGCATTTT. The encoded protein is CASSQEPSRRGSNQPQHF.

This chain links TRBV7-6 with TRBJ2-7; 10 positions match TRBD1. The CDR3 consists of 15 residues. The V segment lost 7 bases and the J segment 2 bases; nucleotides outside the gene matches: 8. The germline V gene encodes CDR1 SGHVS and CDR2 FNYEAQ. CDR3 in amino acids: CASTPRTGGPYEQYF. The DNA for the CDR3 is TGTGCCAGCACCCCCAGGACAGGGGGACCCTACGAGCAGTACTTC.

This chain connects TRBV28 to TRBJ1-2, with D perhaps matching TRBD1 (5 bases). This CDR3 contains 12 residues. The germline V and J ends were trimmed by 6 bases and 4 bases, with 9 bases remaining between them. Germline V gives CDR1 MDHEN, CDR2 SYDVKM. DNA of the CDR3: TGTGCCAGCAGCAGGGCGAGCTATGGCTACACCTTC. Residues: CASSRASYGYTF.

The J gene is TRBJ2-5, the V gene TRBV18; D possibly corresponds to TRBD1 (6 bases). The V gene's germline CDR1 is KGHSH and CDR2 LQKENI. With 6 bases removed from V and 4 bases from J, the gap between germline ends came to 12 bases. The CDR3 spans 13 residues. The CDR3 loop reads CASSSTGSETQYF. The CDR3, as DNA: TGTGCCAGCTCGTCAACAGGGTCAGAGACCCAGTACTTC.

This chain joins TRBV27 and TRBJ1-3; 10 nucleotides agree with TRBD1. CDR1 and CDR2 from the germline V gene are MNHEY and SMNVEV (reference sequence). The CDR3 consists of 16 residues. V shed 5 bases, J shed 6 bases, and the junction held 10 bases outside the gene matches. The CDR3 DNA follows: TGTGCCAGCAGTACGGGGACAGGGGATGCGTCAAACACCATATATTTT. Translating gives CASSTGTGDASNTIYF.

This chain uses TRBV6-5 with TRBJ1-1; D is ambiguous. V was clipped by 0 bases and J by 1 base, with 6 bases between them. This CDR3 region has 14 residues. Germline assignment: CDR1 MNHEY and CDR2 SVGAGI. In DNA form, the CDR3 reads TGTGCCAGCAGTTACTCCCGGAGGAACACTGAAGCTTTCTTT. Translation: CASSYSRRNTEAFF.

This clone was found a few times. This chain connects TRBV6-5 to TRBJ1-5; 8 bases are a match to TRBD1. Per germline, CDR1 MNHEY and CDR2 SVGAGI. The CDR3 length is 15 residues. V was clipped by 5 bases and J by 2 bases; unmatched bases: 5. The CDR3 sequence is CASSLDREGNQPQHF. The CDR3 region has the DNA TGTGCCAGCAGTCTGGACAGGGAGGGCAATCAGCCCCAGCATTTT.

The DNA of the CDR3 is TGTGCCAGCAGCCCCTGGGAGCTAGCGGGGGGGCGAGATACGCAGTATTTT. Encoded protein: CASSPWELAGGRDTQYF. The chain couples TRBV7-3 to TRBJ2-3; TRBD2 agrees at 12 bases. V dropped 5 bases and J dropped 5; count of bases not matched to a gene: 11. The CDR3 covers 17 residues. The germline V gene has CDR1 SGHTA and CDR2 FQGTGA.

The rearrangement uses TRBV7-9 and TRBJ1-1; no definite D call. The CDR3 consists of 11 residues. Trimming took 2 bases from V and 6 from J, leaving 4 bases between them. CDR1 is SEHNR, CDR2 FQNEAQ, per germline (reference sequence). This CDR3 reads CASSLYPEAFF. In DNA form, the CDR3 reads TGTGCCAGCAGCTTATATCCTGAAGCTTTCTTT.

In its sample, this clone was seen once. The rearrangement joins TRBV5-4 to TRBJ2-5; no clear D. Deletions cut 6 bases from V and 3 bases from J, with 6 bases between. This CDR3 is 11 amino acids long. Per germline, CDR1 SGHNT and CDR2 YYREEE (reference sequence). CDR3 sequence (DNA): TGTGCCAGCAACCCTAAAGAGACCCAGTACTTC. As protein: CASNPKETQYF.

The V gene is TRBV28, the J gene TRBJ1-5, with D possibly matching TRBD1 (5 bases). The germline V gene encodes CDR1 MDHEN and CDR2 SYDVKM. Trimming shortened V by 6 bases and J by 3 bases, and 12 bases separated the two germline ends. This CDR3 spans 14 amino acids. In DNA, the CDR3 is TGTGCCAGCAGACAGGAGGGCAACAATCAGCCCCAGCATTTT. The encoded protein is CASRQEGNNQPQHF.

The chain employs TRBV27 and TRBJ2-6; D may be TRBD2 (5 bases). CDR1 and CDR2 from the germline V gene are MNHEY and SMNVEV (reference sequence). The V gene lost 5 bases and the J gene lost 1 base, with 12 bases spanning the gap. The CDR3 contains 16 residues. The CDR3 region has the DNA TGTGCCAGCAGTCCCCGCCGGGGATCTGGGGCCAACGTCCTGACTTTC. It encodes CASSPRRGSGANVLTF.

This chain uses TRBV5-4 with TRBJ1-1; D possibly corresponds to TRBD1 (6 bases). This CDR3 spans 16 amino acids. The germline CDR1 and CDR2 sequences are SGHNT and YYREEE (reference sequence). Trimming removed 3 bases from V and 1 base from J, with 16 bases in between. CDR3 residues: CASSYAGASGNTEAFF. In DNA form, the CDR3 reads TGTGCCAGCAGCTACGCAGGGGCGTCAGGGAACACTGAAGCTTTCTTT.

The chain links TRBV7-6 to TRBJ2-7, with 10 bases that match TRBD2. The CDR3 length is 16 residues. Germline CDR1 is SGHVS and CDR2 is FNYEAQ. V was clipped by 5 bases and J by 0 bases; unmatched bases: 7. The CDR3 DNA is TGTGCCAGCAGCCCTCAAACTAGCGGGAACTCCTACGAGCAGTACTTC. It encodes CASSPQTSGNSYEQYF.

The rearrangement joins TRBV9 to TRBJ1-1; TRBD1 matches at 7 bases. Germline CDR1 SGDLS, CDR2 YYNGEE. The CDR3 extends over 15 amino acids. J gave up 2 bases and V 3 bases, and 7 bases lay outside the gene matches. The CDR3 sequence: CASSGTGLKNTEAFF. Here the CDR3 DNA reads TGTGCCAGCAGCGGGACAGGACTCAAAAACACTGAAGCTTTCTTT.

This clone was seen a handful of times. This rearrangement joins TRBV29-1 to TRBJ1-5; weak D call: TRBD1 (6 bases). V lost 4 bases and J 4 bases, leaving 11 bases between the germline ends. The CDR3 sequence is 13 residues long. Germline V gene data show CDR1 as SQVTM and CDR2 as ANQGSEA. For the CDR3, the DNA is TGCAGCGTTGGAACAGGGTGGAATCAGCCCCAGCATTTT. Translated: CSVGTGWNQPQHF.